One and the same sample provided the 27 T cell receptor beta chains below, sequenced in a study of cytomegalovirus exposure and HLA in healthy donors. Primers for the PCR totalled 60 Vbeta and 13 Jbeta. Produced via immunoSEQ multiplex PCR; TCRdb's table is partial and in-frame only. The sample contains more than 100,000 clones, 82% of which appear only once. Sequencing was done on a sample of PBMCs. The receptors were gathered from a woman between 45 and 60 years old in good health and CMV-seropositive.

V usage is TRBV15 and J usage is TRBJ2-7, with TRBD1 matching over 11 bases. Germline trimming cut 3 bases from V and 9 bases from J; bases unmatched to any gene: 7. In germline, CDR1 is LNHNV, CDR2 YYDKDF (reference sequence). The CDR3 length is 14 residues. The CDR3 nucleotides read TGTGCCACCAGCAGTTTCCGGGACAGGGGGTGGCAGTACTTC. It translates to CATSSFRDRGWQYF.

The chain recombines TRBV10-1 with TRBJ2-7, with 8 bases lining up with TRBD1. The CDR3 runs to 12 residues. With V trimmed by 4 bases and J by 6 bases, 2 bases remained unmatched. In germline, CDR1 is WNHNN, CDR2 SYGVQD (reference sequence). The CDR3 region has the DNA TGCGCCAGCAGTGCAGGGGGCCGCGAGCAGTACTTC. Its translation is CASSAGGREQYF.

This clone was detected a few times. The rearrangement links TRBV2 to TRBJ1-6; the D is unclear. Looked up from germline, CDR1 is SNHLY and CDR2 is FYNNEI. V was cut by 4 bases and J by 7 bases, with 11 bases left in between. CDR3 size: 14 residues. CDR3 loop: CASSGEVLNSPLHF. The CDR3 DNA reads TGTGCCAGCAGTGGCGAGGTCTTAAATTCACCCCTCCACTTT.

V usage is TRBV2 and J usage is TRBJ1-1; tentatively, D is TRBD1 (6 bases). Trimming removed 4 bases from V and 11 bases from J, with 20 bases in between. The CDR3 extends over 14 amino acids. Germline V CDR1 and CDR2: SNHLY, FYNNEI. The CDR3 protein is CASSARGGEGSAFF. The CDR3, as DNA: TGTGCCAGCAGTGCCCGAGGGGGGGAGGGGAGCGCTTTCTTT.

The chain combines TRBV27 with TRBJ2-5, with D perhaps TRBD2 (5 bases). The better agreement between TRBJ2-7 and the DNA end casts doubt on the J call. CDR1 MNHEY and CDR2 SMNVEV come from the germline V gene (reference sequence). This CDR3 is built from 16 residues. Here the CDR3 DNA reads TGTGCCAGCAGTTTATATGGGGAGTCTGTCTCCTACGAGCAGTACTTC. It specifies CASSLYGESVSYEQYF.

V is TRBV18 and J is TRBJ2-5, with 12 bases identical to TRBD1. The J call is in doubt because the DNA end fits TRBJ2-7 better. CDR3 size: 15 residues. Germline V gene sequence: CDR1 KGHSH, CDR2 LQKENI. The CDR3 DNA follows: TGTGCCAGCTCACCCGGGACAGGGGGCAGTTACGAGCAGTACTTC. The encoded protein is CASSPGTGGSYEQYF.

DNA for the CDR3: TGTGCCAGCAGTTGGCTGGGCAGCTACGAGCAGTACTTC. Amino acid sequence: CASSWLGSYEQYF. The rearrangement uses TRBV6-5 and TRBJ2-7; D call uncertain. The CDR3 is made up of 13 amino acids. The germline V and J ends were trimmed by 4 bases and 3 bases, with 10 bases remaining between them. Germline values: CDR1 MNHEY, CDR2 SVGAGI.

CDR3 nucleotide sequence: TGTGCCAGCAGTTTAGCCCCCGGGACAGGGATGGCCTGGGAGCAGTACTTC. Its protein is CASSLAPGTGMAWEQYF. This sequence joins TRBV27 and TRBJ2-7; 9 bases match TRBD1. The germline gives CDR1 MNHEY, CDR2 SMNVEV (reference sequence). The CDR3 is made up of 17 amino acids. V lost 2 bases, J lost 7 bases, and 15 bases stayed unmatched.

The chain recombines TRBV15 with TRBJ2-2; the D gene is possibly TRBD2 (6 bases). V was cut by 5 bases and J by 8 bases, with 9 bases left in between. CDR1 is LNHNV and CDR2 is YYDKDF in the germline V gene (reference sequence). The CDR3 totals 12 residues. CDR3 DNA: TGTGCCACCAGCCGGGCGGGGGGGGAGCTGTTTTTT. It codes for CATSRAGGELFF.

The gene calls are TRBV6-1 and TRBJ2-7, with unresolved D. The CDR3 consists of 15 residues. Germline V gene data show CDR1 as MNHNS and CDR2 as SASEGT. Between the trimmed V and J ends, which lost 3 bases and 1 base, there was a span of 13 bases. For the CDR3, the DNA is TGTGCCAGCAGTGACCCGACTTCCACGTCCTACGAGCAGTACTTC. Encoded protein: CASSDPTSTSYEQYF.

The chain recombines TRBV7-9 with TRBJ2-7; D call uncertain. Germline V CDR1 and CDR2: SEHNR, FQNEAQ (reference sequence). Between the trimmed V and J ends, which lost 3 bases and 6 bases, there was a span of 18 bases. The CDR3 runs 15 residues. CDR3 in amino acids: CASSFNSERWFEQYF. In DNA form, the CDR3 reads TGTGCCAGCAGCTTCAATTCGGAGAGGTGGTTCGAGCAGTACTTC.

The rearrangement links TRBV4-1 to TRBJ2-1, with 8 bases lining up with TRBD2. The J segment lost 5 bases and the V segment lost 1 base, leaving 7 bases of the junction unmatched. The CDR3 runs to 16 residues. Germline CDR1 reads MGHRA; CDR2 reads YSYEKL. DNA of the CDR3: TGCGCCAGCAGCCAAGGACCCGGGAGGGCAAACAATGAGCAGTTCTTC. As protein: CASSQGPGRANNEQFF.

This sequence joins TRBV30 and TRBJ2-3; TRBD2 agrees at 8 bases. This CDR3 is 17 amino acids long. The V segment lost 3 bases and the J segment 8 bases; nucleotides outside the gene matches: 19. From germline, CDR1 is GTSNPN and CDR2 SVGIG (reference sequence). The CDR3 bases are TGTGCCTGGAGCGCCGGCTTACGGGGGGGCCGTGCGGCTACGCAGTATTTT. As protein: CAWSAGLRGGRAATQYF. Together with reference TRBV30 and TRBJ2-3, the CDR3 gives the full variable domain: SQTIHQWPATLVQPVGSPLSLECTVEGTSNPNLYWYRQAAGRGLQLLFYSVGIGQISSEVPQNLSASRPQDRQFILSSKKLLLSDSGFYLCAWSAGLRGGRAATQYFGPGTRLTVL.

This clone was seen only once. The chain carries TRBV7-3 and TRBJ2-5; the match to TRBD1 covers 7 bases. This CDR3 contains 14 residues. Losses at the gene ends were 5 bases for V and 4 bases for J; bases not matched to a gene: 7. Germline V gives CDR1 SGHTA, CDR2 FQGTGA. The CDR3 DNA reads TGTGCCAGCAGCGGAACAGGGGTGGGAGAGACCCAGTACTTC. Amino acids: CASSGTGVGETQYF.

The gene calls are TRBV9 and TRBJ1-3, with D possibly being TRBD1 (6 bases). CDR1 and CDR2 from the germline V gene are SGDLS and YYNGEE. Trimming took 0 bases from V and 0 from J, leaving 7 bases between them. The CDR3 extends over 15 amino acids. The CDR3, as DNA: TGTGCCAGCAGCGTAGAAGGGGGCTCTGGAAACACCATATATTTT. It yields the protein CASSVEGGSGNTIYF.

The rearrangement links TRBV5-4 to TRBJ2-3; weak D call: TRBD1 (6 bases). V dropped 4 bases and J dropped 4 bases, with 16 bases sitting between them. The germline gives CDR1 SGHNT, CDR2 YYREEE (reference sequence). The CDR3 spans 15 residues. This chain's CDR3 is CASSSDRFSADTQYF. The CDR3 DNA sequence: TGTGCCAGCAGCAGCGACAGGTTTTCCGCAGATACGCAGTATTTT.

V and J are TRBV28 and TRBJ1-5; 7 bases fit TRBD1. The V gene end was trimmed by 7 bases and the J gene end by 4 bases; junction bases not matched to a gene: 10. This CDR3 region has 15 residues. Germline V gene sequence: CDR1 MDHEN, CDR2 SYDVKM. This CDR3 reads CASTTAYRGNQPQHF. The CDR3 bases are TGTGCCAGCACAACCGCTTACAGGGGAAATCAGCCCCAGCATTTT.

The gene calls are TRBV30 and TRBJ1-3; D is uncertain. The length of the CDR3 is 13 residues. V lost 1 base and J lost 3, with 7 bases in between. Germline assignment: CDR1 GTSNPN and CDR2 SVGIG (reference sequence). CDR3: CAWSAGFGNTIYF. The CDR3 coding sequence is TGTGCCTGGAGTGCCGGTTTTGGAAACACCATATATTTT.

This clone was picked up a small number of times. This chain joins TRBV5-1 and TRBJ2-1, with D perhaps matching TRBD2 (6 bases). The CDR3 length is 12 residues. Germline CDR1 SGHRS, CDR2 YFSETQ. The V gene lost 2 bases and the J gene lost 7 bases, with 7 bases spanning the gap. The DNA for the CDR3 is TGCGCCAGCAGCTTCGGACTAAATGAGCAGTTCTTC. It is translated as CASSFGLNEQFF. Drawing the rest from reference TRBV5-1 and TRBJ2-1, the complete variable domain is KAGVTQTPRYLIKTRGQQVTLSCSPISGHRSVSWYQQTPGQGLQFLFEYFSETQRNKGNFPGRFSGRQFSNSRSEMNVSTLELGDSALYLCASSFGLNEQFFGPGTRLTVL.

This chain uses TRBV6-5 with TRBJ2-1, with 7 bases identical to TRBD1. The V and J ends lost 2 bases and 7 bases, in that order; junction bases with no gene match: 5. Germline V gene sequence: CDR1 MNHEY, CDR2 SVGAGI. The CDR3 consists of 14 residues. The DNA of the CDR3 is TGTGCCAGCAGTTACCGGACAGGAGAGAATGAGCAGTTCTTC. Translation: CASSYRTGENEQFF.

V and J are TRBV6-5 and TRBJ2-7, with a weak D call TRBD1 (5 bases). Trimming took 7 bases from V and 6 from J, leaving 16 bases between them. The CDR3 spans 13 residues. Germline V gene sequence: CDR1 MNHEY, CDR2 SVGAGI. As DNA, the CDR3 is TGTGCCAGCATCGACCCTAAGGGGCGCGAGCAGTACTTC. This encodes CASIDPKGREQYF.

The V call is TRBV7-3, the J call TRBJ1-2; D unclear. Trimming took off 0 bases at V and 6 bases at J, with 8 bases between the two ends. Germline CDR1 and CDR2: SGHTA and FQGTGA. The CDR3 runs to 13 residues. For the CDR3, the DNA is TGTGCCAGCAGCTTAACCGTACGAGATGGCTACACCTTC. Translating gives CASSLTVRDGYTF.

V and J are TRBV28 and TRBJ2-1; 14 nucleotides line up with TRBD2. The germline gives CDR1 MDHEN, CDR2 SYDVKM. J lost 7 bases, V lost 5 bases, and 7 bases had no gene match. The CDR3 is 16 amino acids. CDR3 in DNA: TGTGCCAGCAGTCCTTACGGGACTAGCGGGAGAAATGAGCAGTTCTTC. It specifies CASSPYGTSGRNEQFF. Drawing the rest from reference TRBV28 and TRBJ2-1, the complete variable domain is DVKVTQSSRYLVKRTGEKVFLECVQDMDHENMFWYRQDPGLGLRLIYFSYDVKMKEKGDIPEGYSVSREKKERFSLILESASTNQTSMYLCASSPYGTSGRNEQFFGPGTRLTVL.

The chain employs TRBV18 and TRBJ1-2, with 7 nucleotides matching TRBD1. The trim removed 3 bases at V and 0 bases at J, leaving 1 base unmatched. The V gene's germline CDR1 is KGHSH and CDR2 LQKENI. The CDR3 contains 14 residues. The CDR3 spells CASSPQGANYGYTF. The CDR3 region has the DNA TGTGCCAGCTCACCCCAGGGGGCTAACTATGGCTACACCTTC.

This clone was observed once. The chain uses TRBV15 and TRBJ2-3; 7 nucleotides match TRBD2. The CDR3 sequence is 16 residues long. Germline V gene data show CDR1 as LNHNV and CDR2 as YYDKDF (reference sequence). V lost 9 bases, J lost 5 bases, and 17 bases stayed unmatched. This CDR3 reads CATQRGWGGSKDTQYF. The CDR3, as DNA: TGTGCCACTCAGAGAGGTTGGGGGGGGTCGAAAGATACGCAGTATTTT.

The rearrangement uses TRBV7-2 and TRBJ2-3; 7 bases are a match to TRBD2. Germline CDR1 is SGHTA and CDR2 is FQGNSA. The ends lost 3 bases at V and 2 bases at J; junction bases unmatched: 11. The CDR3 runs to 17 residues. The CDR3: CASSFIPGRKLTDTQYF. The CDR3, as DNA: TGTGCCAGCAGCTTTATTCCCGGGAGGAAACTCACAGATACGCAGTATTTT.

This clone was seen a handful of times. This rearrangement joins TRBV7-3 to TRBJ1-1; 7 bases agree with TRBD1. This CDR3 comprises 13 residues. In germline, CDR1 is SGHTA, CDR2 FQGTGA. After removal of 5 bases from V and 9 bases from J, the junction contained 9 bases not matched to a gene. This CDR3 is CASSLLRDSKAFF. Written as DNA, the CDR3 is TGTGCCAGCAGCCTCCTTAGGGACAGTAAAGCTTTCTTT.